This T cell receptor (beta chain) derives from a study of early T cells in non-severe SARS-CoV-2 infection. Study details: Sequencing targeted bulk RNA from unsorted whole blood, leaving chains unpaired.

The study's findings and limits: Database matching using VDJdb favored anti-spike CD8 responses, with private and CD4 specificities left missing.

As concerns this clonotype: Its antigen remains unknown.

Unique molecular identifier tags were affixed to discrete cDNA molecules. MiXCR, run by TCRdb on the 5' RACE reads, gives a single entry per CDR3 protein. The sample has about 56,000 distinct CDR3 sequences, about 12% seen once. The germline V gene has CDR1 SGHNT and CDR2 YYREEE (reference sequence). This CDR3 is built from 16 residues. Trimming shortened V by 1 base and J by 0 bases, and 12 bases separated the two germline ends. The sequenced sample consisted of whole blood. The TCR originated in an adult who was a healthcare worker with PCR-confirmed SARS-CoV-2 infection or an uninfected control (not recorded which). The chain recombines TRBV5-4 with TRBJ2-3; maybe TRBD2 (5 bases). CDR3 sequence reads: CASSLSGGSSTDTQYF. CDR3 sequence (DNA): TGTGCCAGCAGCTTGTCTGGCGGGTCTAGCACAGATACGCAGTATTTT.